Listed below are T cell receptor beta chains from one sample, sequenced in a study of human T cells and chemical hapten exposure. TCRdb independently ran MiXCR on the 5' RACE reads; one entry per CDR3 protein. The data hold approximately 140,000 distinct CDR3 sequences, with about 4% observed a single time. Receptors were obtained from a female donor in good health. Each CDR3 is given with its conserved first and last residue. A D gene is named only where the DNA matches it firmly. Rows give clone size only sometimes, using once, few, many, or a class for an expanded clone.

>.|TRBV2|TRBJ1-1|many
CASSEFLQANTEAFF
TGTGCCAGCAGTGAATTTTTGCAAGCGAACACTGAAGCTTTCTTT
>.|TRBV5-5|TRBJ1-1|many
CASSLSKNTEAFF
TGTGCCAGCAGCTTGAGCAAGAACACTGAAGCTTTCTTT
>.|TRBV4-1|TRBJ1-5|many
CASSQDFRRGNQPQHF
TGCGCCAGCAGCCAAGATTTTCGAAGGGGAAATCAGCCCCAGCATTTT
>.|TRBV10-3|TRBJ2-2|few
CAIGGGATGELFF
TGTGCCATCGGGGGGGGCGCCACCGGGGAGCTGTTTTTT
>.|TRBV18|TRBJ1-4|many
CASSHREGSEKLFF
TGTGCCAGCTCACATCGAGAGGGGAGTGAAAAACTGTTTTTT
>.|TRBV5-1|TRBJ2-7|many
CASSFTQSYEQYF
TGCGCCAGCAGCTTCACACAATCCTACGAGCAGTACTTC
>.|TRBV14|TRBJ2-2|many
CASSLPPDSLDLPGELFF
TGTGCCAGCAGCCTACCACCGGACAGCCTAGACCTCCCCGGGGAGCTGTTTTTT
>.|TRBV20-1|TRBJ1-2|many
CSARVGVTNYGYTF
TGCAGTGCTAGAGTGGGGGTTACGAACTATGGCTACACCTTC
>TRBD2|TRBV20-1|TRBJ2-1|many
CSAYTGLAGEQQFF
TGCAGTGCTTATACGGGACTAGCGGGGGAGCAGCAGTTCTTC
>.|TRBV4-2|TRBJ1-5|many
CASSQEAGGVNQPQHF
TGTGCCAGCAGCCAAGAAGCGGGGGGCGTCAATCAGCCCCAGCATTTT
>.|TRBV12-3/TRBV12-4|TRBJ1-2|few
CASSLGVYGYTF
TGTGCCAGCAGTTTAGGGGTCTATGGCTACACCTTC
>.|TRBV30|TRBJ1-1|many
CAWSVKGSTEAFF
TGTGCCTGGAGTGTAAAGGGTAGCACTGAAGCTTTCTTT
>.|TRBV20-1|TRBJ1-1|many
CSARRGANVEAFF
TGCAGTGCTCGCCGGGGGGCTAACGTTGAAGCTTTCTTT
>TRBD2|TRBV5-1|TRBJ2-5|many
CASSLAGLAGGSETQYF
TGCGCCAGCAGCTTGGCAGGACTAGCGGGGGGTTCAGAGACCCAGTACTTC
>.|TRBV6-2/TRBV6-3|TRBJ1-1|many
CASNQGTEAFF
TGTGCCAGCAATCAGGGCACTGAAGCTTTCTTT
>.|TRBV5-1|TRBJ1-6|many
CASSPRDTRSRSPLNF
TGCGCCAGCAGCCCGCGGGACACCAGAAGCCGGTCACCCCTCAACTTT
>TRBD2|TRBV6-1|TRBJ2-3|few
CASSEAQAGGPTDTQYF
TGTGCCAGCAGTGAAGCGCAGGCGGGGGGGCCCACAGATACGCAGTATTTT
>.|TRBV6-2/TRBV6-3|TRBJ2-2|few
CASSYWGRGELFF
TGTGCCAGCAGTTACTGGGGACGCGGGGAGCTGTTTTTT
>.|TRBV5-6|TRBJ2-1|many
CASSPGGQGAFF
TGTGCCAGCAGCCCCGGTGGGCAGGGAGCGTTCTTC
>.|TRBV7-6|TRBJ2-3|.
CASSLGAGRTDTQYF
TGTGCCAGCAGCTTAGGCGCGGGGCGCACAGATACGCAGTATTTT
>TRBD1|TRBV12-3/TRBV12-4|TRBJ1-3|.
CASREDRRSGNTIYF
TGTGCCAGCAGAGAGGACAGGCGCTCTGGAAACACCATATATTTT
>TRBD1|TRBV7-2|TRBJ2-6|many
CATQPGQGRIVGLAGANVLTF
TGTGCCACCCAGCCGGGACAGGGAAGAATAGTCGGTCTGGCTGGGGCCAACGTCCTGACTTTC
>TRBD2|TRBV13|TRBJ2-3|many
CASRGSGAPSSTDTQYF
TGTGCCAGCCGAGGTAGCGGGGCCCCCTCTAGCACAGATACGCAGTATTTT
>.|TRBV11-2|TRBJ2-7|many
CASSLVAVAYEQYF
TGTGCCAGCAGCTTAGTGGCTGTGGCCTACGAGCAGTACTTC
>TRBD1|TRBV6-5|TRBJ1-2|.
CASSYSIPGQGGILDGYTF
TGTGCCAGCAGTTACTCAATCCCGGGACAGGGCGGGATATTGGATGGCTACACCTTC
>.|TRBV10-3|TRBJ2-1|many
CAISSGHHYNEQFF
TGTGCCATCAGTTCGGGACACCATTACAATGAGCAGTTCTTC